The clone carrying this T cell receptor beta chain showed up many times. V gave up 6 bases and J gave up 4 bases; unmatched junction bases: 8. This CDR3 region has 14 residues. Uncontrolled infection, other autoimmune disease, pregnancy or lactation disqualified patients from enrolment. The diagnoses drew upon clinical symptoms, serum thyroxine and TRAb, thyroid ultrasound and orbital computed tomography. The data originate from a study of T cells in Graves' hyperthyroidism and ophthalmopathy. From RNA transcripts, TCR beta CDR3 regions were amplified. HTBI primers drove first-round RT-PCR of the TCR CDR3. In TCRdb, the multiplex PCR reads were re-called with MiXCR into one record per CDR3 protein. The sample has 530,000 or so distinct CDR3 sequences; approximately 44% are singletons.

Sequences were obtained from peripheral blood or thyroid tissue (not recorded which). This receptor was identified in a woman between 18 and 30 years old with Graves' hyperthyroidism. The rearrangement uses TRBV12-3 or TRBV12-4 and TRBJ1-1, with 7 bases lining up with TRBD1. For the CDR3, the DNA is TGTGCCAGCAGCTGGTACAGGGGAGGCACTGAAGCTTTCTTT. It encodes CASSWYRGGTEAFF.